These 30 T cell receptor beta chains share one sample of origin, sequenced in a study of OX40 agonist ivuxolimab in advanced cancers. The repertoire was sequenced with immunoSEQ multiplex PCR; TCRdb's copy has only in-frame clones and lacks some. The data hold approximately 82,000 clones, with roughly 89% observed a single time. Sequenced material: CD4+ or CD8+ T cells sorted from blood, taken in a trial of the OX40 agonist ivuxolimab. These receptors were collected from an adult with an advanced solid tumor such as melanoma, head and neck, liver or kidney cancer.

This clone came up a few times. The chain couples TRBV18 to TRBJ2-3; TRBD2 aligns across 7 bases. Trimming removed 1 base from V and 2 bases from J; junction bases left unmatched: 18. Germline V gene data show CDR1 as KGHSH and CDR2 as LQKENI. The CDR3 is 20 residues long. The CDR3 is CASSPQSQLLAAGNTDTQYF. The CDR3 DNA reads TGTGCCAGCTCACCACAATCCCAGCTCCTAGCGGCGGGAAACACAGATACGCAGTATTTT.

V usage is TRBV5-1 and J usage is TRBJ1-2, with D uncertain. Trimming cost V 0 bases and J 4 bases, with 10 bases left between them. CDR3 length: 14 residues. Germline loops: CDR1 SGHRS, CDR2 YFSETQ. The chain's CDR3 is CASSLGEAAYGYTF. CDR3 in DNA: TGCGCCAGCAGCTTGGGGGAGGCGGCCTATGGCTACACCTTC.

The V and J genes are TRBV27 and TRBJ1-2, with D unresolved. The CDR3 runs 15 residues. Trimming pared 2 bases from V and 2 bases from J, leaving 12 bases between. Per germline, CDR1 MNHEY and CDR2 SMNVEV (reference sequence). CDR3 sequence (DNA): TGTGCCAGCAGTTTAGAAGGTACACAGAACTATGGCTACACCTTC. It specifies CASSLEGTQNYGYTF.

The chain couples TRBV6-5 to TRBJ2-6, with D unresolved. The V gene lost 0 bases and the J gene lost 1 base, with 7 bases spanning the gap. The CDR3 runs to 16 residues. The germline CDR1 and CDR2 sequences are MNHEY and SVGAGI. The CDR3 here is CASSYSTGSGANVLTF. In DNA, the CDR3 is TGTGCCAGCAGTTACTCGACTGGTTCTGGGGCCAACGTCCTGACTTTC.

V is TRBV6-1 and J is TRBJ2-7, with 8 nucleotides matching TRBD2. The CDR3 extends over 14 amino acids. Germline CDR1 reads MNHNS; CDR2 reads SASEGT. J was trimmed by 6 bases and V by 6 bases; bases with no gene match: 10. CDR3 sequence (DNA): TGTGCCAGCAGACCCAGCGGGAGTGGTCCCGAGCAGTACTTC. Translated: CASRPSGSGPEQYF.

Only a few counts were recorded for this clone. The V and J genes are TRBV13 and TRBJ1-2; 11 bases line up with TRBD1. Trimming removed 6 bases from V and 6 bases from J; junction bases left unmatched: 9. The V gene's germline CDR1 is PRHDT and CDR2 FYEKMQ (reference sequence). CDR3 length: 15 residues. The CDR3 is CASSTGTGGLNGYTF. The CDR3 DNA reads TGTGCCAGCAGTACCGGGACAGGGGGTTTAAATGGCTACACCTTC. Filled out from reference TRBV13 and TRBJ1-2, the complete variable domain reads AAGVIQSPRHLIKEKRETATLKCYPIPRHDTVYWYQQGPGQDPQFLISFYEKMQSDKGSIPDRFSAQQFSDYHSELNMSSLELGDSALYFCASSTGTGGLNGYTFGSGTRLTVV.

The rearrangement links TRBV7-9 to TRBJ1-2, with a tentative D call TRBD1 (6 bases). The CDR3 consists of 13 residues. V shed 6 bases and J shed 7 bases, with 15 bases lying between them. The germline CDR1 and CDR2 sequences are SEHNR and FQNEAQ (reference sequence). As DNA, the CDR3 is TGTGCCAGCAGGCTTACAGGGCTGGTTGGCTACACCTTC. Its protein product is CASRLTGLVGYTF.

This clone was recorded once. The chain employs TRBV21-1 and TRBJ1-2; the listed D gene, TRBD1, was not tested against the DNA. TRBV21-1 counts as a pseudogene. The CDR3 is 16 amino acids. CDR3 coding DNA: TGTGCCAGCAGCAAAGCAAAGGGGTTGGCTAACTATGGCTACACCTTC. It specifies CASSKAKGLANYGYTF.

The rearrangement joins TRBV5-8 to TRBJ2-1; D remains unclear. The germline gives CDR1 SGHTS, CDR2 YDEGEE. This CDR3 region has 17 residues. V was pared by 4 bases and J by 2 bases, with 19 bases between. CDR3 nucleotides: TGTGCCAGCAGCGCGCAGGTTTTGGCAGCCCCCTACAATGAGCAGTTCTTC. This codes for CASSAQVLAAPYNEQFF.

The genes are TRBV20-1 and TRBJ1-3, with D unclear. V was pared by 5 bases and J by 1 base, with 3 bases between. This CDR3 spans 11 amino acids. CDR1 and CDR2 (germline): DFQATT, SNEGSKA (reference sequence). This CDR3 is CSAWSGNTIYF. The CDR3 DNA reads TGCAGTGCTTGGTCTGGAAACACCATATATTTT.

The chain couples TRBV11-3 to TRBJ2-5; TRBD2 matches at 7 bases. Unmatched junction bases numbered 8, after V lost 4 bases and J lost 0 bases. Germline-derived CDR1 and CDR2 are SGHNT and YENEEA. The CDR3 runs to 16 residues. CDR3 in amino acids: CASSSGVGGDQETQYF. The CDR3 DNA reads TGTGCCAGCAGCTCTGGGGTTGGGGGGGACCAAGAGACCCAGTACTTC. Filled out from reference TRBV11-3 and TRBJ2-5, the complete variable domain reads EAGVVQSPRYKIIEKKQPVAFWCNPISGHNTLYWYLQNLGQGPELLIRYENEEAVDDSQLPKDRFSAERLKGVDSTLKIQPAELGDSAVYLCASSSGVGGDQETQYFGPGTRLLVL.

Written as DNA, the CDR3 is TGTGCCAGCAGCTTGGGCCGGGACAGGAAAGGCAATGAGCAGTTCTTC. Its translation is CASSLGRDRKGNEQFF. The chain joins TRBV5-4 to TRBJ2-1, with TRBD1 identical over 8 bases. V lost 0 bases to trimming and J lost 6 bases; unmatched junction nucleotides: 8. The CDR3 sequence is 16 residues long. Germline V gene data show CDR1 as SGHNT and CDR2 as YYREEE (reference sequence).

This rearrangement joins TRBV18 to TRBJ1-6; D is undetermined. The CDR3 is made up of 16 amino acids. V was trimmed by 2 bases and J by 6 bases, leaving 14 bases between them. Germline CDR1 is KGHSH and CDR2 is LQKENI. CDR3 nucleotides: TGTGCCAGCTCACCATATATTAGGGAGGGTAATTCACCCCTCCACTTT. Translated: CASSPYIREGNSPLHF.

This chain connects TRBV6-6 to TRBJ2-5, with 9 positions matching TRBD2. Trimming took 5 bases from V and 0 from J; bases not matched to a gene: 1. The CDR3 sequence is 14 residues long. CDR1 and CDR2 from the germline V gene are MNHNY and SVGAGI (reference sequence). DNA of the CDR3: TGTGCCAGCAGTGGACTAGCGAACCAAGAGACCCAGTACTTC. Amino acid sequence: CASSGLANQETQYF.

This CDR3 reads CASSLSGTANTEAFF. The CDR3 nucleotides are TGCGCCAGCAGCTTATCCGGGACAGCTAACACTGAAGCTTTCTTT. This rearrangement joins TRBV5-1 to TRBJ1-1; the match to TRBD1 covers 7 bases. Germline-derived CDR1 and CDR2 are SGHRS and YFSETQ. The CDR3 runs to 15 residues. The ends lost 2 bases at V and 2 bases at J; junction bases unmatched: 6.

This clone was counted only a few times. CDR3: CASSQGDRATEAFF. CDR3 nucleotides: TGCGCCAGCAGCCAAGGGGACAGGGCCACTGAAGCTTTCTTT. The V call is TRBV4-1, the J call TRBJ1-1, with 9 bases fitting TRBD1. The CDR3 length is 14 residues. Germline V gene lookup returns CDR1 MGHRA and CDR2 YSYEKL. After removal of 1 base from V and 4 bases from J, the junction contained 1 base not matched to a gene.

CDR3: CASSMVREETQYF. In nucleotides, the CDR3 is TGTGCCAGTAGTATGGTACGGGAAGAGACCCAGTACTTC. The chain recombines TRBV19 with TRBJ2-5; D gene unclear. The V and J ends lost 3 bases and 3 bases respectively, with 8 bases between them. CDR1 and CDR2 from the germline V gene are LNHDA and SQIVND (reference sequence). The length of the CDR3 is 13 residues.

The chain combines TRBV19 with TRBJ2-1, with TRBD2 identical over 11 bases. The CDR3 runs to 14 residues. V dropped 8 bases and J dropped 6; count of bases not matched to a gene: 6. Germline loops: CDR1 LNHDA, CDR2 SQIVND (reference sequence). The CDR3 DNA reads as TGTGCCAGTCTGGGGCTAGCGGGAGGCAATGAGCAGTTCTTC. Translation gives CASLGLAGGNEQFF.

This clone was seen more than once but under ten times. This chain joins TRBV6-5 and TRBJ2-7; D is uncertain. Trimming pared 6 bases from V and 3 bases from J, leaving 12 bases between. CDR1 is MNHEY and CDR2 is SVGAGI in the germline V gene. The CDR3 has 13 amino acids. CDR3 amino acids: CASSRSMSYEQYF. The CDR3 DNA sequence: TGTGCCAGCAGCCGGTCTATGAGCTACGAGCAGTACTTC.

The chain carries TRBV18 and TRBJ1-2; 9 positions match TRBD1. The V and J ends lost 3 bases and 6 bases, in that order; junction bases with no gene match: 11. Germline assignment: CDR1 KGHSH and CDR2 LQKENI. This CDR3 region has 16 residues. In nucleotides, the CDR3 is TGTGCCAGCTCACCCTTCCGGGACAGGGAGGAGAATGGCTACACCTTC. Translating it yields CASSPFRDREENGYTF.

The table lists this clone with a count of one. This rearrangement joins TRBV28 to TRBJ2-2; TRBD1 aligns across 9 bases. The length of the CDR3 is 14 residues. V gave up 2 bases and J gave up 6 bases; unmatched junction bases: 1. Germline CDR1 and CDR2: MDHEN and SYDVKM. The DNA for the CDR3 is TGTGCCAGCAGTTTAGGGACAGGGTCCGGGGAGCTGTTTTTT. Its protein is CASSLGTGSGELFF.

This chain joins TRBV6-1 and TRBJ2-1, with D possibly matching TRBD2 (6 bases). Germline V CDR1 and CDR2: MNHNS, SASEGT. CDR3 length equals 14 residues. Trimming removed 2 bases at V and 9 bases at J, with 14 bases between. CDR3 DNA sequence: TGTGCCAGCAGTGAACATCCGGGACTGGGTGAGCAGTTCTTC. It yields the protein CASSEHPGLGEQFF.

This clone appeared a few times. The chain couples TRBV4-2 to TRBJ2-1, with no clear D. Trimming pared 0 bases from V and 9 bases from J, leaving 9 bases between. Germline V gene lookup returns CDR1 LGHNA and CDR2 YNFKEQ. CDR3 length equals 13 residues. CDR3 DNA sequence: TGTGCCAGCAGCCAAGATTGGAGCGTTGAGCAGTTCTTC. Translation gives CASSQDWSVEQFF.

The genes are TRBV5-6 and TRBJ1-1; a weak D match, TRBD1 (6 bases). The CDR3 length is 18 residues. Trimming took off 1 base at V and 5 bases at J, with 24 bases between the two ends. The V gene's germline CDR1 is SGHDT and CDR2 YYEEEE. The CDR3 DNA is TGTGCCAGCAGCTTGTTAGGAACAGGGCCCCCGGGGAGGACTGAAGCTTTCTTT. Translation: CASSLLGTGPPGRTEAFF.

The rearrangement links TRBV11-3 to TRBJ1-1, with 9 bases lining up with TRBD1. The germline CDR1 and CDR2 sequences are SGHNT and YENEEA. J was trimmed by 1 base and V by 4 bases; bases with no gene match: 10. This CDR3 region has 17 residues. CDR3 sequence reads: CASSWGRDRAWNTEAFF. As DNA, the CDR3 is TGTGCCAGCAGCTGGGGCCGGGACAGGGCTTGGAACACTGAAGCTTTCTTT.

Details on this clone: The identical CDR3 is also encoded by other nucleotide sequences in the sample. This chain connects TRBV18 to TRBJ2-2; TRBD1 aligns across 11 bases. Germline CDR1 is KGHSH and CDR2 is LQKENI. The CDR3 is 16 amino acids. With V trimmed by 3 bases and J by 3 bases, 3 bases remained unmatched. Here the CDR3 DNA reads TGTGCCAGCTCACCCCGGACAGGGGGCGACACCGGGGAGCTGTTTTTT. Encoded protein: CASSPRTGGDTGELFF.

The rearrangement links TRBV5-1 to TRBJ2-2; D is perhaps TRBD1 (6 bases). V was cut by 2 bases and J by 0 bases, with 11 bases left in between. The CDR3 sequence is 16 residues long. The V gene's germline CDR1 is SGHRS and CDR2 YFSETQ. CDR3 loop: CASSLKGHSNTGELFF. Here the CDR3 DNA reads TGCGCCAGCAGCTTAAAGGGACATTCGAACACCGGGGAGCTGTTTTTT.

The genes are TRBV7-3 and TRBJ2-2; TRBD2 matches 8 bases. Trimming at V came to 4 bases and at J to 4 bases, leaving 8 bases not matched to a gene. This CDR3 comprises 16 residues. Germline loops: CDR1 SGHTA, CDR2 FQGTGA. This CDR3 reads CASSSARLAGTGELFF. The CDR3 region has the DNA TGTGCCAGCAGCTCAGCCAGGCTAGCGGGCACCGGGGAGCTGTTTTTT.

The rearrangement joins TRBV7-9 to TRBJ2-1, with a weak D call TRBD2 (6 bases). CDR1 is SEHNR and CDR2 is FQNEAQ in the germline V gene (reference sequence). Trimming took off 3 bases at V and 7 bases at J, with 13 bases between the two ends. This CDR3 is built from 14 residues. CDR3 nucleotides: TGTGCCAGCAGCTTCGGTGGGAGGAGGAATGAGCAGTTCTTC. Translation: CASSFGGRRNEQFF.

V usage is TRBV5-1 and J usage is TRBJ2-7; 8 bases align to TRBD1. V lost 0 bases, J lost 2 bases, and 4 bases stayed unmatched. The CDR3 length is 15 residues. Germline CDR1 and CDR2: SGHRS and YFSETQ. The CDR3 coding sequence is TGCGCCAGCAGCTTGGCCGGGACAGGAACCTACGAGCAGTACTTC. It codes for CASSLAGTGTYEQYF.